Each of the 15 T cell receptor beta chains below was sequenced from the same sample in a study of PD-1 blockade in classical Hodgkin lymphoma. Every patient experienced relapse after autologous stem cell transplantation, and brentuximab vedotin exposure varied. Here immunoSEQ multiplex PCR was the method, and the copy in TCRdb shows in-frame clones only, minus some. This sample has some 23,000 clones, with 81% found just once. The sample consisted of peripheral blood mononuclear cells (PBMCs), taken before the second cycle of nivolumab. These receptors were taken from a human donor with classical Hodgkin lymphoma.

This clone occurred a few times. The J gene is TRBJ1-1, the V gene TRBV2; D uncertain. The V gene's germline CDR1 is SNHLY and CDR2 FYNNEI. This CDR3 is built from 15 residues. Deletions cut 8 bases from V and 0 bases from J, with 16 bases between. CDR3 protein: CASALSVGMNTEAFF. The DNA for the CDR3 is TGTGCCAGCGCGTTATCGGTGGGCATGAACACTGAAGCTTTCTTT. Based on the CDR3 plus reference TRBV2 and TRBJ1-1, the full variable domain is EPEVTQTPSHQVTQMGQEVILRCVPISNHLYFYWYRQILGQKVEFLVSFYNNEISEKSEIFDDQFSVERPDGSNFTLKIRSTKLEDSAMYFCASALSVGMNTEAFFGQGTRLTVV.

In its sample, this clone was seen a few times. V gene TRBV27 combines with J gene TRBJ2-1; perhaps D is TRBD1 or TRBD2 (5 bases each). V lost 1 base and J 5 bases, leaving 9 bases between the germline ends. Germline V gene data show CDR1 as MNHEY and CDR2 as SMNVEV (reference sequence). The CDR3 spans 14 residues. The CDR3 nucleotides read TGTGCCAGCAGTTTATGGGACCGAGACAATGAGCAGTTCTTC. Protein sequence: CASSLWDRDNEQFF.

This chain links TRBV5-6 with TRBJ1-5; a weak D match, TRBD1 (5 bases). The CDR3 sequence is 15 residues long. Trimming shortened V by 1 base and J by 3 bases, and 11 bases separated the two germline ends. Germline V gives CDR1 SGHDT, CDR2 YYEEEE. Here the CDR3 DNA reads TGTGCCAGCAGCTTGTGGGGGAGGGACAATCAGCCCCAGCATTTT. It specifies CASSLWGRDNQPQHF.

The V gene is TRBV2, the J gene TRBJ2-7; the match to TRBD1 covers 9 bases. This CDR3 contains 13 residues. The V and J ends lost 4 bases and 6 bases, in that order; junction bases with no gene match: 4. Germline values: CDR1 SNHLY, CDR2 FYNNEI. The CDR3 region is CASSAGTGREQYF. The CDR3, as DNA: TGTGCCAGCAGTGCCGGGACAGGGCGCGAGCAGTACTTC.

The DNA for the CDR3 is TGTGCCAGCAGTGAATCGGGCCAGGGAGGAAACACCATATATTTT. It encodes CASSESGQGGNTIYF. The V gene is TRBV25-1, the J gene TRBJ1-3; the D gene is possibly TRBD1 (5 bases). V shed 1 base and J shed 4 bases, with 11 bases lying between them. CDR3 length equals 15 residues. Germline assignment: CDR1 MGHDK and CDR2 SYGVNS.

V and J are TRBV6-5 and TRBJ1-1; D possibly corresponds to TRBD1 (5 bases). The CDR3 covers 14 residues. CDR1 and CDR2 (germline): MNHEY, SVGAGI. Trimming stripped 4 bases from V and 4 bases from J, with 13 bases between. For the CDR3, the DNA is TGTGCCAGCAGTTGGGGCAGCAGGAGCACTGAAGCTTTCTTT. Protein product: CASSWGSRSTEAFF.

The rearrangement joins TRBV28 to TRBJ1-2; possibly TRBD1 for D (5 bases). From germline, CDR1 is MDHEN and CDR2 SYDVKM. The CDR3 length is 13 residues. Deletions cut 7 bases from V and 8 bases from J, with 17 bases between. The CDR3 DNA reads TGTGCCAGCACCCTGGGGCCCCCGGAAGGCTACACCTTC. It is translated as CASTLGPPEGYTF.

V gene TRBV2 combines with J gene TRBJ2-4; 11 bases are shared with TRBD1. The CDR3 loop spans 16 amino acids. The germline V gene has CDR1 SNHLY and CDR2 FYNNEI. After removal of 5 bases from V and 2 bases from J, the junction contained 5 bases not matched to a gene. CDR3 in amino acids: CASSTGQGATKNIQYF. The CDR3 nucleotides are TGTGCCAGCAGTACCGGACAGGGGGCGACCAAAAACATTCAGTACTTC. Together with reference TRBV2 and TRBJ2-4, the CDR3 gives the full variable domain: EPEVTQTPSHQVTQMGQEVILRCVPISNHLYFYWYRQILGQKVEFLVSFYNNEISEKSEIFDDQFSVERPDGSNFTLKIRSTKLEDSAMYFCASSTGQGATKNIQYFGAGTRLSVL.

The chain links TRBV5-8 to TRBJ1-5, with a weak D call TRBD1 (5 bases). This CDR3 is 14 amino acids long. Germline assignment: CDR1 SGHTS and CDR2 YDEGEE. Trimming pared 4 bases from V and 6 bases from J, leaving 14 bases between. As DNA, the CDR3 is TGTGCCAGCAGCCCGTGGGATAGGGGTCAGCCCCAGCATTTT. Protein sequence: CASSPWDRGQPQHF. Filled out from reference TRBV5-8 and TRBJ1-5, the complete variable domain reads EAGVTQSPTHLIKTRGQQATLRCSPISGHTSVYWYQQALGLGLQFLLWYDEGEERNRGNFPPRFSGRQFPNYSSELNVNALELEDSALYLCASSPWDRGQPQHFGDGTRLSIL.

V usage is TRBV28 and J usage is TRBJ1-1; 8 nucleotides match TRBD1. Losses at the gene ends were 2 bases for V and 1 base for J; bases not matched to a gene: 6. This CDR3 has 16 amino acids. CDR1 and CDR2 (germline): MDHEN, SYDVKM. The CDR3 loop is CASSLDRGSWNTEAFF. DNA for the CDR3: TGTGCCAGCAGTTTAGACAGGGGCTCTTGGAACACTGAAGCTTTCTTT.

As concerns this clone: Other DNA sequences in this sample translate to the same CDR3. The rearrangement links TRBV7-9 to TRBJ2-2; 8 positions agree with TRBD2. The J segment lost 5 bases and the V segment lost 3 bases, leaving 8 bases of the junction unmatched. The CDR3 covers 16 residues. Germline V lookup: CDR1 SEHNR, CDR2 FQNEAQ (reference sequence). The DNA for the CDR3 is TGTGCCAGCAGCTTTAGGCGGGGGGCCGGGACCGGGGAGCTGTTTTTT. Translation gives CASSFRRGAGTGELFF. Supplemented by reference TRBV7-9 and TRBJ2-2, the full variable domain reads DTGVSQNPRHKITKRGQNVTFRCDPISEHNRLYWYRQTLGQGPEFLTYFQNEAQLEKSRLLSDRFSAERPKGSFSTLEIQRTEQGDSAMYLCASSFRRGAGTGELFFGEGSRLTVL.

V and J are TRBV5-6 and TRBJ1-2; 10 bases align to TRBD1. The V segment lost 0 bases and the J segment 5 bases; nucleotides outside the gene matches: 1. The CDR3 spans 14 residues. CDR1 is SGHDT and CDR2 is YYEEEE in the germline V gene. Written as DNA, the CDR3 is TGTGCCAGCAGCTTGGCGGACAGGGGGTATGGCTACACCTTC. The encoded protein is CASSLADRGYGYTF.

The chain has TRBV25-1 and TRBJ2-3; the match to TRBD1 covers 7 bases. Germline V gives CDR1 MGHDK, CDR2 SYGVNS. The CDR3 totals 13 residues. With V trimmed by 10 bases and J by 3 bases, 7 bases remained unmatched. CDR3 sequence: CATRQGSTDTQYF. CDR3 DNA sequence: TGTGCCACCCGACAGGGTTCGACAGATACGCAGTATTTT.

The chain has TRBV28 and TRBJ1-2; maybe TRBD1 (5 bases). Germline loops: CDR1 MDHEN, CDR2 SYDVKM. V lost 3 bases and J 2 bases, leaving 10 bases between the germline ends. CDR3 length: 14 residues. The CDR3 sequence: CASSLGGRNYGYTF. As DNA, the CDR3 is TGTGCCAGCAGTTTGGGGGGTAGGAACTATGGCTACACCTTC.

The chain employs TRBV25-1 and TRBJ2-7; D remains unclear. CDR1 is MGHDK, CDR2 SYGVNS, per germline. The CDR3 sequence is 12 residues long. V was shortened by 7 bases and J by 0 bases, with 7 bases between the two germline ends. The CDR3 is CASNGDSYEQYF. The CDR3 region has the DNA TGTGCCAGCAACGGAGACTCCTACGAGCAGTACTTC.